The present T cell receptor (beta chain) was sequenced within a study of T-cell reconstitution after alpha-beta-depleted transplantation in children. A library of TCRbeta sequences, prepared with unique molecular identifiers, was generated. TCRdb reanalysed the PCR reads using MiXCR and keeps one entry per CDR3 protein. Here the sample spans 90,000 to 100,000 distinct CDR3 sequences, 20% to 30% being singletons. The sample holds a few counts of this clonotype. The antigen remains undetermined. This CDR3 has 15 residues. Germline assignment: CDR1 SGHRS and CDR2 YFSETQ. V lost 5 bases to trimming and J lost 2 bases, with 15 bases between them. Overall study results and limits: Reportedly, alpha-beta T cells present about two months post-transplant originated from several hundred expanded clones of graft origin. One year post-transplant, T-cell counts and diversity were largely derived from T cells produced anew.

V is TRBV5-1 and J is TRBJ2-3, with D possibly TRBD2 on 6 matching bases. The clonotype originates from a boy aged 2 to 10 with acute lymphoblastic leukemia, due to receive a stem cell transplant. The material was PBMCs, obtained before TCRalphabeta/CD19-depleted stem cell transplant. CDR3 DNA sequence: TGCGCCAGCAGACTTACTAGCCCAAACACAGATACGCAGTATTTT. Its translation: CASRLTSPNTDTQYF.